This TCR beta chain was profiled in a study of blood T cell repertoires in COVID-19. V lost 0 bases, J lost 6 bases, and 10 bases stayed unmatched. This CDR3 contains 18 residues. CDR1 and CDR2 (germline): SGHDN, FVKESK. As processed by the authors: Researchers report that nucleated cell counts were estimated from reference gene primer amplification. Here immunoSEQ multiplex PCR was the method, and the copy in TCRdb shows in-frame clones only, minus some. D and trimming come from the DNA, and the V and J calls and clone size come from that table. This sample has almost 500,000 clones, with roughly nine tenths found just once.

This clonotype was obtained from a woman aged 55-70 years who had recovered from COVID-19. The sample comprised PBMCs or T cells enriched from blood (not recorded which). The gene calls are TRBV14 and TRBJ2-1; 11 bases are shared with TRBD1. The CDR3 DNA reads as TGTGCCAGCAGCCAAGAAAAAATGGACAGGGGGCGTTCCAATGAGCAGTTCTTC. Translation: CASSQEKMDRGRSNEQFF. The variable domain in full, with the rest retrieved from reference TRBV14 and TRBJ2-1, is EAGVTQFPSHSVIEKGQTVTLRCDPISGHDNLYWYRRVMGKEIKFLLHFVKESKQDESGMPNNRFLAERTGGTYSTLKVQPAELEDSGVYFCASSQEKMDRGRSNEQFFGPGTRLTVL.